The 29 T cell receptor beta chains reported below all come from one sample, sequenced in a study of blood T cell repertoires in COVID-19. Clones were read by immunoSEQ multiplex PCR, and TCRdb kept only the in-frame ones, dropping some. The sample lists approximately 150,000 clones, about 92% seen once, with about a sixth in the top ten. What was sequenced was peripheral blood. These TCRs come from a man aged 55 to 70 with active or convalescent COVID-19.

This sequence joins TRBV27 and TRBJ1-6; D is perhaps TRBD1 (6 bases). There are 14 residues in the CDR3. Trimming pared 4 bases from V and 13 bases from J, leaving 17 bases between. CDR1 MNHEY and CDR2 SMNVEV come from the germline V gene (reference sequence). In nucleotides, the CDR3 is TGTGCCAGCAGTTCGCGGGGGGGGCTCTCCCCCCTCCACTTT. It translates to CASSSRGGLSPLHF.

The J gene is TRBJ2-1, the V gene TRBV3-1 (or the pseudogene TRBV3-2); 8 nucleotides align to TRBD2. The CDR3 runs to 12 residues. V shed 4 bases, J shed 11 bases, and the junction held 4 bases outside the gene matches. The germline gives CDR1 LGHDT, CDR2 YNNKEL (reference sequence). The CDR3 DNA is TGTGCCAGCAGCCGAACTAGCGGTAAGCAGTTCTTC. It translates to CASSRTSGKQFF.

V gene TRBV10-3 combines with J gene TRBJ1-2; TRBD1 is a possible D gene (6 bases). Per the germline V gene, CDR1 is ENHRY and CDR2 is SYGVKD. The CDR3 is 11 amino acids. Here the CDR3 reads CATRGAGGYTF. CDR3 bases: TGTGCAACACGGGGGGCAGGTGGCTACACCTTC.

The rearrangement joins TRBV27 to TRBJ2-1; maybe TRBD1 (6 bases). CDR3 length: 15 residues. CDR1 is MNHEY, CDR2 SMNVEV, per germline (reference sequence). V lost 2 bases and J 4 bases, leaving 12 bases between the germline ends. The CDR3 coding sequence is TGTGCCAGCAGTTTAGTGGGGGCCTTATACAATGAGCAGTTCTTC. Translated: CASSLVGALYNEQFF.

This clone was found a few times. The chain carries TRBV11-1 and TRBJ2-5, with 10 bases matching TRBD2. The germline CDR1 and CDR2 sequences are SGHAT and FQDESV (reference sequence). The V segment lost 1 base and the J segment 5 bases; nucleotides outside the gene matches: 7. CDR3 length: 16 amino acids. DNA of the CDR3: TGTGCCAGCAGCTTAGGGAGCGGGGGGGCCAGGGAGACCCAGTACTTC. This encodes CASSLGSGGARETQYF.

J is TRBJ2-5 and V is TRBV5-4; TRBD1 might be the D (5 bases). The CDR3 covers 13 residues. Between the trimmed V and J ends, which lost 1 base and 2 bases, there was a span of 6 bases. From germline, CDR1 is SGHNT and CDR2 YYREEE (reference sequence). Written as DNA, the CDR3 is TGTGCCAGCAGCTTGCAGGGTCAAGAGACCCAGTACTTC. Translation: CASSLQGQETQYF.

This chain connects TRBV18 to TRBJ1-2, with 8 bases that match TRBD1. The CDR3 runs to 17 residues. Per germline, CDR1 KGHSH and CDR2 LQKENI. J was trimmed by 0 bases and V by 3 bases; bases with no gene match: 9. The CDR3 region has the DNA TGTGCCAGCTCACCGCGGACAGGGAAGGTTGCTAACTATGGCTACACCTTC. Its translation: CASSPRTGKVANYGYTF.

The rearrangement joins TRBV6-6 to TRBJ1-4, with 7 nucleotides matching TRBD1. Trimming at V came to 6 bases and at J to 8 bases, leaving 15 bases not matched to a gene. Germline CDR1 and CDR2: MNHNY and SVGAGI (reference sequence). CDR3 length: 16 amino acids. CDR3 amino acids: CASSRGGNRGREKLFF. CDR3 coding DNA: TGTGCCAGCAGCCGAGGGGGTAACAGGGGAAGGGAAAAACTGTTTTTT.

CDR3 region: CASSLVGQGQGTQYF. In DNA, the CDR3 is TGCGCCAGCAGCTTGGTGGGACAGGGGCAGGGTACGCAGTATTTT. The rearrangement uses TRBV5-1 and TRBJ2-3; 10 nucleotides line up with TRBD1. The CDR3 sequence is 15 residues long. Germline CDR1 is SGHRS and CDR2 is YFSETQ. V lost 0 bases and J lost 8; bases outside the gene matches: 6.

This clone was detected a few times. This chain joins TRBV6-1 and TRBJ1-5, with 8 bases that match TRBD1. Germline assignment: CDR1 MNHNS and CDR2 SASEGT. The CDR3 sequence is 15 residues long. V lost 1 base to trimming and J lost 2 bases; unmatched junction nucleotides: 1. The CDR3 is CASSEGGQGNQPQHF. The CDR3, as DNA: TGTGCCAGCAGTGAAGGGGGACAGGGCAATCAGCCCCAGCATTTT.

The chain has TRBV10-2 and TRBJ2-3, with 8 bases fitting TRBD2. This CDR3 comprises 15 residues. V trimming: 7 bases; J trimming: 2 bases; junction bases outside the gene matches: 8. The germline CDR1 and CDR2 sequences are WSHSY and SAAADI. CDR3 residues: CASIGAGAATDTQYF. Written as DNA, the CDR3 is TGCGCCAGCATTGGAGCGGGGGCCGCCACAGATACGCAGTATTTT.

V gene TRBV6-5 combines with J gene TRBJ2-7; the D gene is possibly TRBD1 (6 bases). The CDR3 extends over 12 amino acids. Germline loops: CDR1 MNHEY, CDR2 SVGAGI. V was pared by 5 bases and J by 3 bases, with 8 bases between. The CDR3 DNA follows: TGTGCCAGCAGTATACAGGGCTACGAGCAGTACTTC. Translated: CASSIQGYEQYF.

The chain links TRBV18 to TRBJ2-3; 14 positions match TRBD2. After removal of 3 bases from V and 1 base from J, the junction contained 12 bases not matched to a gene. CDR3 length: 20 residues. From germline, CDR1 is KGHSH and CDR2 LQKENI. CDR3 DNA: TGTGCCAGCTCACCGATTACCGGGACTAGCGGGAGTTTGGGCACAGATACGCAGTATTTT. Translating it yields CASSPITGTSGSLGTDTQYF.

The V gene is TRBV10-3, the J gene TRBJ2-7; 8 bases align to TRBD1. CDR1 and CDR2 from the germline V gene are ENHRY and SYGVKD. This CDR3 has 15 residues. The trim removed 6 bases at V and 5 bases at J, leaving 12 bases unmatched. The CDR3, as DNA: TGTGCCATCAGGGCGTGGACAGGGAGGACGGACGAGCAGTACTTC. Protein product: CAIRAWTGRTDEQYF.

V is TRBV2 and J is TRBJ2-1, with TRBD2 identical over 12 bases. Germline V gene sequence: CDR1 SNHLY, CDR2 FYNNEI. With V trimmed by 7 bases and J by 4 bases, 5 bases remained unmatched. The CDR3 loop spans 15 amino acids. This CDR3 reads CASMLLAGGYNEQFF. The CDR3 DNA follows: TGTGCCAGCATGCTACTAGCGGGGGGTTACAATGAGCAGTTCTTC. The complete variable domain, with remaining parts taken from reference TRBV2 and TRBJ2-1, reads EPEVTQTPSHQVTQMGQEVILRCVPISNHLYFYWYRQILGQKVEFLVSFYNNEISEKSEIFDDQFSVERPDGSNFTLKIRSTKLEDSAMYFCASMLLAGGYNEQFFGPGTRLTVL.

This chain links TRBV28 with TRBJ1-2, with D possibly matching TRBD1 (6 bases). Trimming took 2 bases from V and 8 from J, leaving 9 bases between them. Germline CDR1 MDHEN, CDR2 SYDVKM. The CDR3 runs 12 residues. The CDR3 region is CASSLQGQGYTF. In DNA form, the CDR3 reads TGTGCCAGCAGTTTACAGGGGCAAGGCTACACCTTC.

V gene TRBV18 combines with J gene TRBJ2-5; 9 nucleotides match TRBD2. The CDR3 consists of 16 residues. V gave up 5 bases and J gave up 2 bases; unmatched junction bases: 9. Germline V gives CDR1 KGHSH, CDR2 LQKENI. The CDR3 sequence is CASSMAGGPDQETQYF. For the CDR3, the DNA is TGTGCCAGCTCAATGGCGGGAGGGCCGGATCAAGAGACCCAGTACTTC.

The CDR3 loop reads CASSLQQVDTEAFF. CDR3 in DNA: TGTGCCAGCAGTTTGCAACAGGTGGACACTGAAGCTTTCTTT. V usage is TRBV28 and J usage is TRBJ1-1; D may be TRBD1 (5 bases). The V end was cut by 3 bases, the J end by 3 bases, with 11 bases between. The germline CDR1 and CDR2 sequences are MDHEN and SYDVKM. The CDR3 runs 14 residues.

J is TRBJ1-5 and V is TRBV18; 10 positions match TRBD1. V dropped 0 bases and J dropped 6; count of bases not matched to a gene: 8. Germline loops: CDR1 KGHSH, CDR2 LQKENI. This CDR3 has 17 amino acids. As DNA, the CDR3 is TGTGCCAGCTCACCACCTCAGACAGGGGGCGGTGGTCAGCCCCAGCATTTT. It yields the protein CASSPPQTGGGGQPQHF.

The chain joins TRBV3-1 (or the pseudogene TRBV3-2) to TRBJ2-1; perhaps TRBD2 as D (6 bases). Trimming removed 4 bases from V and 2 bases from J, with 9 bases in between. This CDR3 contains 14 residues. CDR1 LGHDT and CDR2 YNNKEL come from the germline V gene (reference sequence). The CDR3 sequence: CASSPSATYNEQFF. Here the CDR3 DNA reads TGTGCCAGCAGCCCTAGCGCTACCTACAATGAGCAGTTCTTC.

The V and J genes are TRBV10-2 and TRBJ2-5; D might be TRBD1 (6 bases). The V end lost 5 bases, the J end lost 3 bases, and 10 bases lay between the germline ends. This CDR3 has 13 residues. CDR1 and CDR2 (germline): WSHSY, SAAADI. The CDR3 reads CASSTGTKETQYF. In DNA form, the CDR3 reads TGCGCCAGCAGTACCGGGACAAAAGAGACCCAGTACTTC.

The chain joins TRBV18 to TRBJ2-2; tentatively, D is TRBD1 (6 bases). The CDR3 loop spans 15 amino acids. The V gene lost 4 bases and the J gene lost 7 bases, with 16 bases spanning the gap. Germline CDR1 reads KGHSH; CDR2 reads LQKENI. The CDR3 loop is CASSLSISGDGELFF. The CDR3 DNA sequence: TGTGCCAGCTCACTATCGATTTCAGGGGACGGGGAGCTGTTTTTT.

CDR3 protein: CASSQAQGWQPQHF. Here the CDR3 DNA reads TGTGCCAGCAGCCAAGCACAGGGGTGGCAGCCCCAGCATTTT. The chain carries TRBV3-1 (or the pseudogene TRBV3-2) and TRBJ1-5; 7 nucleotides line up with TRBD1. The CDR3 covers 14 residues. Trimming removed 1 base from V and 7 bases from J; junction bases left unmatched: 4. In germline, CDR1 is LGHDT, CDR2 YNNKEL (reference sequence).

The chain recombines TRBV11-3 with TRBJ1-3; possible D gene TRBD1, 5 bases. V lost 5 bases to trimming and J lost 1 base, with 9 bases between them. The germline CDR1 and CDR2 sequences are SGHNT and YENEEA. The CDR3 has 14 residues. CDR3 sequence: CASSGGGSGNTIYF. The CDR3 nucleotides are TGTGCCAGCAGCGGCGGGGGGTCTGGAAACACCATATATTTT.

The genes are TRBV7-9 and TRBJ1-2, with 9 bases matching TRBD1. Trimming took 0 bases from V and 6 from J; bases not matched to a gene: 14. The CDR3 consists of 18 residues. Germline V gene data show CDR1 as SEHNR and CDR2 as FQNEAQ (reference sequence). CDR3 loop: CASSLAMGGGQGRNGYTF. In nucleotides, the CDR3 is TGTGCCAGCAGCTTAGCGATGGGTGGTGGACAGGGGAGAAATGGCTACACCTTC.

The V and J genes are TRBV5-1 and TRBJ2-1, with D tentatively TRBD1 (7 bases). Germline CDR1 reads SGHRS; CDR2 reads YFSETQ. V was trimmed by 1 base and J by 4 bases, leaving 18 bases between them. The CDR3 has 17 residues. DNA of the CDR3: TGCGCCAGCAGCTTGACAGGGGCACGGGGGATTTACAATGAGCAGTTCTTC. Protein product: CASSLTGARGIYNEQFF.

The chain links TRBV7-2 to TRBJ1-6; no clear D gene. The CDR3 totals 15 residues. The V and J ends lost 0 bases and 10 bases respectively, with 13 bases between them. Germline loops: CDR1 SGHTA, CDR2 FQGNSA. CDR3 sequence (DNA): TGTGCCAGCAGCTTAGCAGGCAGGATAAGATCACCCCTCCACTTT. It translates to CASSLAGRIRSPLHF. Complete variable domain (other parts from reference TRBV7-2 and TRBJ1-6): GAGVSQSPSNKVTEKGKDVELRCDPISGHTALYWYRQSLGQGLEFLIYFQGNSAPDKSGLPSDRFSAERTGGSVSTLTIQRTQQEDSAVYLCASSLAGRIRSPLHFGNGTRLTVT.

This clone came up once. The V gene is TRBV6-5, the J gene TRBJ2-5; the D gene is possibly TRBD1 (6 bases). The CDR3 spans 13 residues. Germline V gene sequence: CDR1 MNHEY, CDR2 SVGAGI. V lost 8 bases and J lost 2, with 12 bases in between. The CDR3 nucleotides read TGTGCCAGCTGTACAGGGCTGCAAGAGACCCAGTACTTC. Amino acid sequence: CASCTGLQETQYF.

The CDR3 loop is CASSVESPGGLPYEQYF. The CDR3 DNA reads as TGTGCCAGCAGTGTCGAGAGCCCGGGAGGTCTCCCCTACGAGCAGTACTTC. V is TRBV6-1 and J is TRBJ2-7, with 7 bases fitting TRBD2. Trimming removed 4 bases from V and 2 bases from J; junction bases left unmatched: 14. CDR3 length equals 17 residues. CDR1 MNHNS and CDR2 SASEGT come from the germline V gene.